The 10 T cell receptor beta chains below come from one sample, sequenced in a study of blood T cell repertoires in COVID-19. TCRdb's copy holds only in-frame clones and misses some; the assay was immunoSEQ multiplex PCR. Of a few hundred thousand clones in the sample, around 87% are singletons; the top ten hold 1% to 1.5%. Sequences were obtained from PBMCs or T cells enriched from blood (not recorded which). Receptors originate from a man aged 25-45 years who had recovered from COVID-19.

This chain links TRBV5-1 with TRBJ2-5; a possible D gene is TRBD2 (5 bases). Trimming took off 0 bases at V and 1 base at J, with 13 bases between the two ends. The CDR3 is 16 residues long. CDR1 and CDR2 from the germline V gene are SGHRS and YFSETQ. The CDR3 here is CASSLAPGMAQETQYF. The CDR3 coding sequence is TGCGCCAGCAGCTTGGCCCCCGGGATGGCCCAAGAGACCCAGTACTTC.

The V gene is TRBV19, the J gene TRBJ1-6, with 7 bases that match TRBD1. The CDR3 consists of 17 residues. The trim removed 5 bases at V and 5 bases at J, leaving 12 bases unmatched. CDR1 and CDR2 from the germline V gene are LNHDA and SQIVND (reference sequence). The CDR3 region has the DNA TGTGCCAGTAGTCCTTCACAGGGGCTTGCCGATAATTCACCCCTCCACTTT. Its protein product is CASSPSQGLADNSPLHF.

This clone was seen a handful of times. The chain employs TRBV12-5 and TRBJ1-1; the D gene is possibly TRBD1 (5 bases). The CDR3 consists of 13 residues. Per germline, CDR1 LGHNT and CDR2 FRNRAP. V was cut by 3 bases and J by 6 bases, with 11 bases left in between. In DNA form, the CDR3 reads TGTGCTAGTGGTTTAGCCCTAGGGGCTGAAGCTTTCTTT. This gives the protein CASGLALGAEAFF.

The chain employs TRBV3-1 (or the pseudogene TRBV3-2) and TRBJ2-1; D is perhaps TRBD2 (6 bases). Germline V gives CDR1 LGHDT, CDR2 YNNKEL (reference sequence). The CDR3 is 15 residues long. The V end was cut by 2 bases, the J end by 7 bases, with 15 bases between. DNA of the CDR3: TGTGCCAGCAGCCAATTGGAGGGTAGGCTGAATGAGCAGTTCTTC. Encoded protein: CASSQLEGRLNEQFF.

The chain is built from TRBV4-2 and TRBJ1-5; 7 bases agree with TRBD1. The CDR3 loop spans 16 amino acids. Germline V gives CDR1 LGHNA, CDR2 YNFKEQ. V lost 4 bases, J lost 3 bases, and 9 bases stayed unmatched. The CDR3 reads CASSRNTGTDNQPQHF. As DNA, the CDR3 is TGTGCCAGCAGCCGAAATACCGGGACAGACAATCAGCCCCAGCATTTT.

The table lists this clone with a few counts. This chain joins TRBV11-3 and TRBJ2-2; 10 bases match TRBD1. V shed 5 bases and J 6 bases; nucleotides not matched to a gene: 6. The germline CDR1 and CDR2 sequences are SGHNT and YENEEA. This CDR3 region has 15 residues. The CDR3 loop is CASSDRGQGSGELFF. The CDR3 DNA reads TGTGCCAGCAGCGACCGGGGACAGGGGTCCGGGGAGCTGTTTTTT.

The CDR3 nucleotides are TGTGCCAGCTCACCACCCATCGGGGATGGCTACACCTTC. Its protein is CASSPPIGDGYTF. The chain links TRBV18 to TRBJ1-2; D ambiguous. Germline V CDR1 and CDR2: KGHSH, LQKENI. The CDR3 consists of 13 residues. The ends were cut back, 0 bases at V and 6 bases at J, with 8 bases in the middle.

Only a few counts were recorded for this clone. The rearrangement joins TRBV19 to TRBJ1-2; D not certain. V was pared by 3 bases and J by 0 bases, with 11 bases between. The CDR3 totals 15 residues. Germline V gene sequence: CDR1 LNHDA, CDR2 SQIVND (reference sequence). CDR3 residues: CASSIYQTSNYGYTF. CDR3 coding DNA: TGTGCCAGTAGTATCTATCAGACATCTAACTATGGCTACACCTTC.

The CDR3 nucleotides are TGTGCCAGCAGCCCCTGGGCGTCTAGCGGGGGGTCGAACACCGGGGAGCTGTTTTTT. Translating gives CASSPWASSGGSNTGELFF. The chain uses TRBV4-2 and TRBJ2-2; 11 bases align to TRBD2. CDR3 length: 19 amino acids. V lost 4 bases and J lost 0; bases outside the gene matches: 10. Per germline, CDR1 LGHNA and CDR2 YNFKEQ.

The genes are TRBV6-5 and TRBJ1-5; TRBD1 agrees at 8 bases. Germline CDR1 and CDR2: MNHEY and SVGAGI. The length of the CDR3 is 15 residues. V dropped 4 bases and J dropped 4; count of bases not matched to a gene: 6. Here the CDR3 reads CASSSKGQVNQPQHF. CDR3 DNA sequence: TGTGCCAGCAGTTCCAAGGGACAGGTTAATCAGCCCCAGCATTTT.